This TCR beta chain was sequenced in a study of blood T cell repertoires in COVID-19. Background on the study: COVID-19 samples collected from the United States, Italy and Spain covered acute and convalescent phases. PBMCs, B-cell-depleted T cells, or T cells provided the cDNA or gDNA that made up the material.

As processed by the authors: Amplifying reference gene primers gave estimates of nucleated cell counts. Produced via immunoSEQ multiplex PCR; TCRdb's table is partial and in-frame only. V and J calls and clone size are those listed in that table; D and trimming were worked out from the DNA. The table shows about 160,000 clones, with less than 85% occurring only once. The V gene's germline CDR1 is MNHEY and CDR2 SMNVEV (reference sequence). The CDR3 consists of 17 residues. The ends lost 6 bases at V and 6 bases at J; junction bases unmatched: 12. This clone was found a few times. Input material: peripheral blood. The sequence derives from a human donor with acute or convalescent COVID-19. The donor label of this sample is uncertain. The chain is built from TRBV27 and TRBJ2-2, with 11 positions matching TRBD2. The CDR3: CASSHPLSGGVSGELFF. The DNA for the CDR3 is TGTGCCAGCAGCCATCCTCTTAGCGGGGGGGTGTCCGGGGAGCTGTTTTTT.